The 30 T cell receptor beta chains below were found in one sample sequenced in a study of a mutant IDH1 vaccine in newly diagnosed glioma. Generated by immunoSEQ multiplex PCR, the TCRdb table keeps only in-frame clones and is missing some. The sample yields 99,000 or so clones, approximately 90% seen once. Time point: baseline, week 1 (first vaccination visit). This sample's treatment: pre-vaccination baseline after standard-of-care therapy. Material: PBMCs, obtained from a glioma patient treated with radiotherapy, temozolomide or both. These receptors all stem from a woman between 45 and 65 years old with glioma.

The chain links TRBV30 to TRBJ2-7; no clear D gene. The CDR3 is made up of 14 amino acids. The germline gives CDR1 GTSNPN, CDR2 SVGIG (reference sequence). The V gene lost 0 bases and the J gene lost 2 bases, with 11 bases spanning the gap. DNA for the CDR3: TGTGCCTGGAGTGTAGTTGCAGGTGCCTACGAGCAGTACTTC. As protein: CAWSVVAGAYEQYF.

This chain connects TRBV2 to TRBJ1-2; a weak D match, TRBD1 (6 bases). Germline V gene lookup returns CDR1 SNHLY and CDR2 FYNNEI. Trimming pared 4 bases from V and 8 bases from J, leaving 11 bases between. This CDR3 comprises 12 residues. The CDR3 DNA follows: TGTGCCAGCAGTGTGGGGGGCCGGGGCTACACCTTC. Translating gives CASSVGGRGYTF.

The chain couples TRBV10-3 to TRBJ2-7, with 7 nucleotides matching TRBD1. The germline V gene has CDR1 ENHRY and CDR2 SYGVKD. CDR3 size: 15 residues. Trimming cost V 6 bases and J 3 bases; bases outside gene matches: 11. CDR3 loop: CAISDTDRDGYEQYF. The CDR3 coding sequence is TGTGCCATCAGCGACACAGACAGGGACGGCTACGAGCAGTACTTC.

The chain joins TRBV6-6 to TRBJ1-5; 7 bases line up with TRBD1. With V trimmed by 6 bases and J by 5 bases, 7 bases remained unmatched. This CDR3 is built from 14 residues. Germline V gene lookup returns CDR1 MNHNY and CDR2 SVGAGI (reference sequence). In DNA, the CDR3 is TGTGCCAGCAGAGACAGGGAGGGGGATCAGCCCCAGCATTTT. Translated: CASRDREGDQPQHF.

The V call is TRBV4-2, the J call TRBJ2-7; 7 bases are shared with TRBD2. The CDR3 loop spans 15 amino acids. The trim removed 1 base at V and 0 bases at J, leaving 3 bases unmatched. Germline CDR1 and CDR2: LGHNA and YNFKEQ. The CDR3 bases are TGTGCCAGCAGCCAAGGCGGCGGGGGCTCCTACGAGCAGTACTTC. Amino acid sequence: CASSQGGGGSYEQYF.

A few counts support this clone. This sequence joins TRBV28 and TRBJ1-2; D unclear. Trimming shortened V by 2 bases and J by 5 bases, and 6 bases separated the two germline ends. The CDR3 is 12 amino acids. Germline lookup yields CDR1 MDHEN and CDR2 SYDVKM. In DNA, the CDR3 is TGTGCCAGCAGTTTAGCGGATTATGGCTACACCTTC. Translating gives CASSLADYGYTF.

V usage is TRBV19 and J usage is TRBJ2-3; D tentatively reads TRBD1 or TRBD2 (5 bases each). CDR3 length: 14 amino acids. Trimming removed 3 bases at V and 6 bases at J, with 13 bases between. From germline, CDR1 is LNHDA and CDR2 SQIVND (reference sequence). The CDR3 spells CASSISRGGDTQYF. DNA of the CDR3: TGTGCCAGTAGTATTAGTCGGGGCGGGGATACGCAGTATTTT.

V gene TRBV6-5 combines with J gene TRBJ1-5, with unresolved D. The CDR3 runs to 15 residues. CDR1 MNHEY and CDR2 SVGAGI come from the germline V gene. V was trimmed by 2 bases and J by 8 bases, leaving 16 bases between them. CDR3 loop: CASSYGPIGREPQHF. DNA for the CDR3: TGTGCCAGCAGTTACGGCCCCATCGGAAGGGAGCCCCAGCATTTT.

Written as DNA, the CDR3 is TGCGCCAGCAGCCAGGTCGACAGGGGCCGCTCCTACGAGCAGTACTTC. It is translated as CASSQVDRGRSYEQYF. The chain couples TRBV4-1 to TRBJ2-7, with 8 bases identical to TRBD1. The CDR3 runs 16 residues. With V trimmed by 3 bases and J by 0 bases, 7 bases remained unmatched. Germline V gene data show CDR1 as MGHRA and CDR2 as YSYEKL.

V usage is TRBV9 and J usage is TRBJ2-7, with 11 bases fitting TRBD2. CDR1 is SGDLS, CDR2 YYNGEE, per germline. The CDR3 runs 15 residues. After removal of 0 bases from V and 4 bases from J, the junction contained 3 bases not matched to a gene. In DNA, the CDR3 is TGTGCCAGCAGCGTAGGAACTAGCGGGAGATACGAGCAGTACTTC. Protein product: CASSVGTSGRYEQYF.

The rearrangement links TRBV28 to TRBJ2-7; D not certain. The germline CDR1 and CDR2 sequences are MDHEN and SYDVKM. V was cut by 4 bases and J by 6 bases, with 19 bases left in between. The CDR3 sequence is 15 residues long. CDR3 DNA sequence: TGTGCCAGCAGTTCGCCCCTCGCAGGAATTACCGAGCAGTACTTC. It encodes CASSSPLAGITEQYF.

This chain joins TRBV7-2 and TRBJ2-2; D is ambiguous. The germline V and J ends were trimmed by 2 bases and 4 bases, with 14 bases remaining between them. Germline CDR1 and CDR2: SGHTA and FQGNSA. The CDR3 consists of 16 residues. The CDR3 region is CASSLPLSKGTGELFF. CDR3 bases: TGTGCCAGCAGCTTACCCCTTTCTAAGGGCACCGGGGAGCTGTTTTTT.

In this sample, this clone turned up once. The rearrangement joins TRBV7-3 to TRBJ2-2; D possibly corresponds to TRBD2 (6 bases). The CDR3 contains 16 residues. The germline V gene has CDR1 SGHTA and CDR2 FQGTGA. V lost 1 base, J lost 7 bases, and 16 bases lay in between. For the CDR3, the DNA is TGTGCCAGCAGCTTAAGGGGGACTGGCCCGGGCGGGGAGCTGTTTTTT. Translation gives CASSLRGTGPGGELFF.

This chain links TRBV18 with TRBJ2-1; 10 nucleotides line up with TRBD2. V lost 4 bases to trimming and J lost 4 bases; unmatched junction nucleotides: 7. The germline CDR1 and CDR2 sequences are KGHSH and LQKENI. The CDR3 sequence is 16 residues long. CDR3 region: CASSQTAGGVYNEQFF. DNA for the CDR3: TGTGCCAGCTCACAAACAGCGGGAGGGGTTTACAATGAGCAGTTCTTC.

V is TRBV19 and J is TRBJ1-4, with D tentatively TRBD1 (6 bases). Germline V gene lookup returns CDR1 LNHDA and CDR2 SQIVND (reference sequence). The CDR3 loop spans 16 amino acids. V was trimmed by 7 bases and J by 0 bases, leaving 15 bases between them. CDR3 protein: CASTIPGTTTNEKLFF. CDR3 nucleotides: TGTGCCAGTACCATTCCCGGGACAACAACTAATGAAAAACTGTTTTTT.

The chain is built from TRBV9 and TRBJ2-7; no clear D gene. Germline V lookup: CDR1 SGDLS, CDR2 YYNGEE. The CDR3 sequence is 16 residues long. With 0 bases removed from V and 5 bases from J, the gap between germline ends came to 18 bases. The CDR3 loop reads CASSVEGRRLWDEQYF. Here the CDR3 DNA reads TGTGCCAGCAGCGTAGAGGGCCGCAGACTTTGGGACGAGCAGTACTTC.

V usage is TRBV10-2 and J usage is TRBJ1-1; no definite D call. This CDR3 is 12 amino acids long. V was shortened by 3 bases and J by 10 bases, with 12 bases between the two germline ends. Per germline, CDR1 WSHSY and CDR2 SAAADI. CDR3 DNA sequence: TGCGCCAGCAGTGAAGGCACCGGTGGAGCTTTCTTT. It codes for CASSEGTGGAFF.

J is TRBJ2-7 and V is TRBV27; maybe TRBD1 (6 bases). The germline CDR1 and CDR2 sequences are MNHEY and SMNVEV (reference sequence). V was pared by 4 bases and J by 2 bases, with 18 bases between. The CDR3 is made up of 16 amino acids. The CDR3 sequence: CASSSYTDRNPYEQYF. DNA for the CDR3: TGTGCCAGCAGTTCCTACACTGACAGGAATCCCTACGAGCAGTACTTC.

The gene calls are TRBV29-1 and TRBJ2-5; 10 bases match TRBD1. Looked up from germline, CDR1 is SQVTM and CDR2 is ANQGSEA. The CDR3 contains 15 residues. Germline trimming cut 6 bases from V and 3 bases from J; bases unmatched to any gene: 10. The CDR3 region is CSVGQGGGYEETQYF. The CDR3 nucleotides are TGCAGCGTAGGACAGGGGGGAGGTTATGAAGAGACCCAGTACTTC.

The rearrangement uses TRBV7-8 and TRBJ2-6; tentative D call: TRBD2 (5 bases). CDR1 and CDR2 from the germline V gene are SGHVS and FQNEAQ. The CDR3 totals 17 residues. V dropped 2 bases and J dropped 1 base, with 12 bases sitting between them. This CDR3 reads CASSLLLEVSGANVLTF. As DNA, the CDR3 is TGTGCCAGCAGCTTATTACTAGAGGTATCTGGGGCCAACGTCCTGACTTTC. Based on the CDR3 plus reference TRBV7-8 and TRBJ2-6, the full variable domain is GAGVSQSPRYKVAKRGQDVALRCDPISGHVSLFWYQQALGQGPEFLTYFQNEAQLDKSGLPSDRFFAERPEGSVSTLKIQRTQQEDSAVYLCASSLLLEVSGANVLTFGAGSRLTVL.

This chain links TRBV18 with TRBJ1-2; 7 bases are shared with TRBD1. The germline V gene encodes CDR1 KGHSH and CDR2 LQKENI. The CDR3 contains 15 residues. The ends lost 3 bases at V and 11 bases at J; junction bases unmatched: 15. The CDR3 DNA sequence: TGTGCCAGCTCACCGAACAGGGGCCTCGGATTGGGATACACCTTC. This translates into CASSPNRGLGLGYTF.

The chain links TRBV5-1 to TRBJ2-5; 8 bases align to TRBD2. CDR3 size: 14 residues. V lost 0 bases, J lost 5 bases, and 3 bases stayed unmatched. The germline CDR1 and CDR2 sequences are SGHRS and YFSETQ. CDR3 region: CASSLGVAGETQYF. The CDR3 DNA reads as TGCGCCAGCAGCTTGGGCGTAGCGGGGGAGACCCAGTACTTC.

V and J are TRBV18 and TRBJ2-7, with 7 bases identical to TRBD1. The length of the CDR3 is 16 residues. V lost 1 base to trimming and J lost 3 bases; unmatched junction nucleotides: 9. Germline V CDR1 and CDR2: KGHSH, LQKENI. The CDR3 spells CASSPLTRDSYYEQYF. CDR3 in DNA: TGTGCCAGCTCACCACTGACCCGGGACAGTTACTACGAGCAGTACTTC.

The genes are TRBV5-1 and TRBJ2-1, with D maybe TRBD2 (5 bases). The CDR3 sequence is 16 residues long. Trimming left V 4 bases short and J 1 base short, with 15 bases between. CDR1 is SGHRS and CDR2 is YFSETQ in the germline V gene. The CDR3 loop is CASSRQRETSYNEQFF. CDR3 nucleotide sequence: TGCGCCAGCAGCCGTCAGAGGGAAACTTCCTACAATGAGCAGTTCTTC.

This clone was seen more than once but under ten times. Other nucleotide sequences in the sample specify the same CDR3. The V gene is TRBV6-1, the J gene TRBJ1-2; no clear D gene. The CDR3 has 13 amino acids. Trimming took off 2 bases at V and 3 bases at J, with 7 bases between the two ends. The V gene's germline CDR1 is MNHNS and CDR2 SASEGT. The DNA of the CDR3 is TGTGCCAGCAGTGAAAGAGTCCACTATGGCTACACCTTC. It codes for CASSERVHYGYTF.

The chain joins TRBV20-1 to TRBJ2-7; D might be TRBD2 (6 bases). V lost 5 bases, J lost 4 bases, and 9 bases lay in between. The CDR3 contains 11 residues. From germline, CDR1 is DFQATT and CDR2 SNEGSKA (reference sequence). The chain's CDR3 is CSALGSYEQYF. The CDR3 DNA reads as TGCAGTGCTCTCGGGAGTTACGAGCAGTACTTC.

The chain recombines TRBV9 with TRBJ2-2; D gene uncertain. The CDR3 length is 14 residues. CDR1 is SGDLS and CDR2 is YYNGEE in the germline V gene. The V end was cut by 0 bases, the J end by 5 bases, with 8 bases between. The CDR3 nucleotides are TGTGCCAGCAGCGTAGGGATGGGGACCGGGGAGCTGTTTTTT. This sequence encodes CASSVGMGTGELFF.

This sequence joins TRBV4-1 and TRBJ2-7; D is possibly TRBD2 (7 bases). Germline V lookup: CDR1 MGHRA, CDR2 YSYEKL. V lost 4 bases to trimming and J lost 6 bases, with 13 bases between them. The CDR3 contains 13 residues. CDR3 loop: CASSRAGASEQYF. Here the CDR3 DNA reads TGCGCCAGCAGCCGTGCGGGGGCTTCCGAGCAGTACTTC.

Regarding this clone: A junction boundary mismatches the germline segment, possibly from a read error. The V call is TRBV19, the J call TRBJ1-1; possibly TRBD1 for D (6 bases). CDR1 and CDR2 (germline): LNHDA, SQIVND (reference sequence). The CDR3 is 14 amino acids. The CDR3 region is CTSRQQGSRTEAFF. In nucleotides, the CDR3 is TGTACCAGTAGGCAACAGGGAAGTAGGACTGAAGCTTTCTTT.

V and J are TRBV7-9 and TRBJ1-1; D is possibly TRBD1 (5 bases). V lost 8 bases and J lost 0, with 10 bases in between. Per the germline V gene, CDR1 is SEHNR and CDR2 is FQNEAQ (reference sequence). The CDR3 runs to 13 residues. The CDR3 coding sequence is TGTGCCAGCGTTGGGGGGTTGAACACTGAAGCTTTCTTT. Protein product: CASVGGLNTEAFF.